What follows are 9 T cell receptor beta chains derived from one specimen sequenced in a study of blood T cell repertoires in COVID-19. Sequenced by immunoSEQ multiplex PCR; TCRdb stores in-frame clones only, minus some. The data show fewer than 120,000 clones, with 75% to 80% seen just once and under 20% held by the top ten. The sequenced sample was peripheral blood. Source of these receptors: a woman aged 80 or older with active or convalescent COVID-19.

This clone has a single count. The chain is built from TRBV7-2 and TRBJ2-4, with 8 bases lining up with TRBD1. There are 17 residues in the CDR3. The germline CDR1 and CDR2 sequences are SGHTA and FQGNSA. V gave up 5 bases and J gave up 7 bases; unmatched junction bases: 16. CDR3 DNA sequence: TGTGCCAGCAGCGGCCCTCCGGGACAGGTTTTATGGAACATTCAGTACTTC. Protein: CASSGPPGQVLWNIQYF.

The V and J genes are TRBV5-1 and TRBJ2-1, with 8 nucleotides matching TRBD1. J lost 8 bases, V lost 4 bases, and 11 bases had no gene match. Germline CDR1 and CDR2: SGHRS and YFSETQ. This CDR3 has 15 residues. Here the CDR3 reads CASSRGQGAVYEQFF. The CDR3 bases are TGCGCCAGCAGCCGGGGTCAGGGGGCGGTCTATGAGCAGTTCTTC.

The gene calls are TRBV7-9 and TRBJ2-1; D is perhaps TRBD1 (6 bases). V dropped 4 bases and J dropped 3 bases, with 7 bases sitting between them. Germline CDR1 is SEHNR and CDR2 is FQNEAQ (reference sequence). The CDR3 is 13 amino acids. CDR3 DNA sequence: TGTGCCAGCAGCTCGGGACACTACAATGAGCAGTTCTTC. Translation gives CASSSGHYNEQFF.

This clone occurred once. This chain joins TRBV5-5 and TRBJ1-1; 9 bases are shared with TRBD1. The CDR3 has 16 residues. Looked up from germline, CDR1 is SGHKS and CDR2 is YYEKEE (reference sequence). V lost 3 bases to trimming and J lost 0 bases; unmatched junction nucleotides: 6. CDR3 DNA: TGTGCCAGCAGCTCCGGGACAGGGACTATGAACACTGAAGCTTTCTTT. It translates to CASSSGTGTMNTEAFF.

The V and J genes are TRBV2 and TRBJ1-1; D ambiguous. CDR1 and CDR2 (germline): SNHLY, FYNNEI. The germline V and J ends were trimmed by 6 bases and 8 bases, with 19 bases remaining between them. This CDR3 comprises 14 residues. DNA for the CDR3: TGTGCCAGCAGGACTGACCCCCGGTCCAGCGAAGCTTTCTTT. Protein product: CASRTDPRSSEAFF.

This clone was found once. This chain links TRBV19 with TRBJ2-2; possibly TRBD1 for D (6 bases). This CDR3 spans 16 amino acids. Germline V gene lookup returns CDR1 LNHDA and CDR2 SQIVND (reference sequence). The V end lost 4 bases, the J end lost 5 bases, and 17 bases lay between the germline ends. The CDR3 protein is CASSTRTALGTGELFF. The CDR3 coding sequence is TGTGCCAGTAGTACGAGGACAGCGCTGGGAACCGGGGAGCTGTTTTTT.

The chain joins TRBV19 to TRBJ1-1; D call uncertain. There are 13 residues in the CDR3. The germline CDR1 and CDR2 sequences are LNHDA and SQIVND (reference sequence). Trimming removed 3 bases at V and 6 bases at J, with 11 bases between. The CDR3 DNA sequence: TGTGCCAGTAGTATTATCTTCCAGGCTGAAGCTTTCTTT. As protein: CASSIIFQAEAFF.

The chain recombines TRBV7-9 with TRBJ2-1; 12 bases are shared with TRBD2. The germline gives CDR1 SEHNR, CDR2 FQNEAQ (reference sequence). The J segment lost 10 bases and the V segment lost 5 bases, leaving 6 bases of the junction unmatched. The CDR3 totals 14 residues. As DNA, the CDR3 is TGTGCCAGCAGCAAGTCCGGGACTAGCGGGGAGCAGTTCTTC. It yields the protein CASSKSGTSGEQFF.

The chain employs TRBV7-3 and TRBJ1-1, with D perhaps matching TRBD1 (6 bases). Germline loops: CDR1 SGHTA, CDR2 FQGTGA. The CDR3 totals 13 residues. V was clipped by 5 bases and J by 4 bases, with 11 bases between them. The CDR3 DNA sequence: TGTGCCAGCAGCGCAGGGACAACCACTGAAGCTTTCTTT. Translating gives CASSAGTTTEAFF.